The rows below give T cell receptor beta chains drawn from one sample of a study of blood T cell repertoires in COVID-19. The method was immunoSEQ multiplex PCR; TCRdb's version includes in-frame clones alone and lacks a portion of them. The data show about 410,000 clones, about nine tenths seen once. Sequences were obtained from peripheral blood. The receptors were gathered from a woman in her thirties or forties with COVID-19, enrolled during active disease. The CDR3 runs from the conserved cysteine through the conserved F or W. D genes are given only for firm matches. Clone size is stated in some rows and not others, as once, few, many or a class when expanded.

d_gene | j_gene | v_gene | abundance | CDR3nt | CDR3aa
TRBD1 | TRBJ1-3 | TRBV4-1 | few | TGCGCCAGCAGCCCCCATGGAGAGGGGGCCGGGGGAAACACCATATATTTT | CASSPHGEGAGGNTIYF
TRBD1 | TRBJ1-2 | TRBV6-5 | . | TGTGCCAGCAGAGAGGACAGGACTAACTATGGCTACACCTTC | CASREDRTNYGYTF
. | TRBJ1-2 | TRBV20-1 | . | TGCAGTGCTAGTCACAAGGGGAAGGACTATGGCTACACCTTC | CSASHKGKDYGYTF
TRBD2 | TRBJ2-3 | TRBV7-9 | . | TGTGCCAGCAGCGCTACTAGCGGGGCCCTGAGAGATACGCAGTATTTT | CASSATSGALRDTQYF
. | TRBJ2-1 | TRBV27 | . | TGTGCCAGCAGTTTGATCACCGGCTCCTACAATGAGCAGTTCTTC | CASSLITGSYNEQFF
. | TRBJ2-5 | TRBV27 | once | TGTGCCAGCAGTTTATACCCCCCGGCCCAGTACTTC | CASSLYPPAQYF
. | TRBJ2-7 | TRBV30 | . | TGTGCCTGGAGTGTACACGGGAGCTCCTACGAGCAGTACTTC | CAWSVHGSSYEQYF
. | TRBJ2-1 | TRBV6-6 | . | TGTGCCAGCAGTTACTCATCAGGCCCCGAGCAGTTCTTC | CASSYSSGPEQFF
. | TRBJ1-4 | TRBV7-2 | . | TGTGCCAGCAGCTTAGGGGGCCATGAAAAACTGTTTTTT | CASSLGGHEKLFF
TRBD1 | TRBJ1-1 | TRBV30 | . | TGTGCCTGGATGAGGGACAGGTTTATTACTGAAGCTTTCTTT | CAWMRDRFITEAFF
. | TRBJ2-3 | TRBV6-1 | . | TGTGCCAGCAGTGAAGCGGGCAGCACAGATACGCAGTATTTT | CASSEAGSTDTQYF
. | TRBJ1-2 | TRBV7-2 | . | TGTGCCAGCAGCTTAGGCGGCAGCCGGTATGGCTACACCTTC | CASSLGGSRYGYTF
. | TRBJ1-3 | TRBV7-9 | . | TGTGCCAGCAGCGTAGACCTGCGGGGAGGAAACACCATATATTTT | CASSVDLRGGNTIYF
. | TRBJ1-2 | TRBV27 | once | TGTGCCAGCAGTTCTGGACAGTGGGGCTACACCTTC | CASSSGQWGYTF
TRBD1 | TRBJ1-5 | TRBV6-5 | . | TGTGCCAGCAGTACGACAGGGCACAATCAGCCCCAGCATTTT | CASSTTGHNQPQHF
. | TRBJ2-3 | TRBV7-8 | . | TGTGCCAGCAGCTTATCAACCTTGCACATCCACGAAGATACGCAGTATTTT | CASSLSTLHIHEDTQYF
. | TRBJ1-2 | TRBV3-1/TRBV3-2 | . | TGTGCCAGCAGCCCCGGGATCAACTATGGCTACACCTTC | CASSPGINYGYTF
. | TRBJ1-3 | TRBV27 | . | TGTGCCAGCAGCCAGGGTACTGGAAACACCATATATTTT | CASSQGTGNTIYF
. | TRBJ1-5 | TRBV19 | few | TGTGCCAGTAGTTCCCCTCGGGCCCAGCATTTT | CASSSPRAQHF
TRBD1 | TRBJ1-1 | TRBV30 | . | TGTGCCTGGGGAGGACAGGGTACTGAAGCTTTCTTT | CAWGGQGTEAFF
TRBD1 | TRBJ2-1 | TRBV7-3 | . | TGTGCCAGCAGCTTTCAGGGGGTGGATAATGAGCAGTTCTTC | CASSFQGVDNEQFF
TRBD2 | TRBJ2-3 | TRBV28 | . | TGTGCCAGCAGTTTGTCCCTAACTTCTAGCGGGAGGAAGCAGTATTTT | CASSLSLTSSGRKQYF
TRBD1 | TRBJ1-2 | TRBV6-5 | few | TGTGCCAGCAGGGCGGGACAGGGGCCGGGCTATGGCTACACCTTC | CASRAGQGPGYGYTF